Reported below is one TCR beta chain. Its antigen is unidentified. Assay used: immunoSEQ multiplex PCR; TCRdb lists only in-frame clones, some missing. This table holds tens of thousands of clones, about four fifths found once. These data come from a study of a mutant IDH1 vaccine in newly diagnosed glioma. Turning to the study itself: Earlier therapy was either radiotherapy, temozolomide, or both, and most got both.

Time point given: baseline, week 1 (first vaccination visit). The sample's treatment: pre-vaccination baseline after standard-of-care therapy. Findings of the study overall: There seemed to be no relation between pseudoprogression and changes in top peripheral T cell clonotypes.

This CDR3 has 15 residues. The ends were cut back, 2 bases at V and 3 bases at J, with 11 bases in the middle. Germline CDR1 is MNHNY and CDR2 is SVGAGI (reference sequence). The sample was PBMCs, taken from a glioma patient treated with radiotherapy, temozolomide or both. The TCR originated in a woman aged 50 to 60 with glioma. The chain uses TRBV6-6 and TRBJ1-5; D might be TRBD1 (5 bases). Written as DNA, the CDR3 is TGTGCCAGCAGTTACGGGGCAGGGTTCAATCAGCCCCAGCATTTT. This translates into CASSYGAGFNQPQHF.